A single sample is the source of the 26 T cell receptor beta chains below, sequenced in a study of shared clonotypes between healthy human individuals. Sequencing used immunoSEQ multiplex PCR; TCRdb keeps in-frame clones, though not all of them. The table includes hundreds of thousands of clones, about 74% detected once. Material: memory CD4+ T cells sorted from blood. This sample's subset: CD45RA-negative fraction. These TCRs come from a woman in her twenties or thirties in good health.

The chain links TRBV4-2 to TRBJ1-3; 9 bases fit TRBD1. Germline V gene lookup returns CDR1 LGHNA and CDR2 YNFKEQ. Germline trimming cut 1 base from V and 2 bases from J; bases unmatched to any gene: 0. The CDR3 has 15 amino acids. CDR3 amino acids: CASSQGTGAGNTIYF. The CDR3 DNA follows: TGTGCCAGCAGCCAAGGGACAGGGGCTGGAAACACCATATATTTT.

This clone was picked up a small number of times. CDR3 DNA: TGTGCCAGCAGCTTAGGTGGAGGGTTGGACAATCAGCCCCAGCATTTT. Amino acids: CASSLGGGLDNQPQHF. This rearrangement joins TRBV7-8 to TRBJ1-5; D is undetermined. The germline V gene encodes CDR1 SGHVS and CDR2 FQNEAQ. V dropped 1 base and J dropped 3 bases, with 13 bases sitting between them. The CDR3 is 16 residues long.

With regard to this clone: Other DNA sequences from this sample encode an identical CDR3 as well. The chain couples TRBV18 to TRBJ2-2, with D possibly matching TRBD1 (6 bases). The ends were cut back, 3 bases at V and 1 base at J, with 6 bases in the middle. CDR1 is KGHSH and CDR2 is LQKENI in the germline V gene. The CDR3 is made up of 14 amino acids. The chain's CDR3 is CASSPGQNTGELFF. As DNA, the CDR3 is TGTGCCAGCTCACCGGGACAGAACACCGGGGAGCTGTTTTTT.

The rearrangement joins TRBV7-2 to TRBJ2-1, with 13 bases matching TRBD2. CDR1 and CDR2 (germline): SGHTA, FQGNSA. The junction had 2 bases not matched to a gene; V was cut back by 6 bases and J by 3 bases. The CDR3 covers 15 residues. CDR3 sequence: CASRGLAGVYNEQFF. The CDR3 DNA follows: TGTGCCAGCAGAGGACTAGCGGGAGTCTACAATGAGCAGTTCTTC.

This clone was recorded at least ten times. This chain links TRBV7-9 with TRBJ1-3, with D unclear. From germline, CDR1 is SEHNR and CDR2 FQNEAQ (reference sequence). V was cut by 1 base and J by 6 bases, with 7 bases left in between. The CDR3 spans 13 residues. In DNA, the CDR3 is TGTGCCAGCAGCTTAGGGGTTGTAAACACCATATATTTT. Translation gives CASSLGVVNTIYF. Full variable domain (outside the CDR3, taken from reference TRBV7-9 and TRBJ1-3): DTGVSQNPRHKITKRGQNVTFRCDPISEHNRLYWYRQTLGQGPEFLTYFQNEAQLEKSRLLSDRFSAERPKGSFSTLEIQRTEQGDSAMYLCASSLGVVNTIYFGEGSWLTVV.

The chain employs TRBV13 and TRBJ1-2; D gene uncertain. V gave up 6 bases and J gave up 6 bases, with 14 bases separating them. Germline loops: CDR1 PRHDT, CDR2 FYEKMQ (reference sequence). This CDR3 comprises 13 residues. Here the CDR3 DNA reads TGTGCCAGCAGAACGTTGGGCCCCGATGGCTACACCTTC. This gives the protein CASRTLGPDGYTF.

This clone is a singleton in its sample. In DNA form, the CDR3 reads TGTGCCAGCAATGAGCGGCCACAACGAGAGACCCAGTACTTC. Encoded protein: CASNERPQRETQYF. The chain is built from TRBV6-1 and TRBJ2-5, with D possibly TRBD2 on 5 matching bases. Germline CDR1 is MNHNS and CDR2 is SASEGT. The V end lost 7 bases, the J end lost 4 bases, and 16 bases lay between the germline ends. The CDR3 loop spans 14 amino acids.

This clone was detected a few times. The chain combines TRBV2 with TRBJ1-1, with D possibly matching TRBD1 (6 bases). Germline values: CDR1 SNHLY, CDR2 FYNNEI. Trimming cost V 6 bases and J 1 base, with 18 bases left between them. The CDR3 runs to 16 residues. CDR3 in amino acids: CASRSEIQGRNTEAFF. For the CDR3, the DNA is TGTGCCAGCAGGTCCGAAATACAGGGACGGAACACTGAAGCTTTCTTT.

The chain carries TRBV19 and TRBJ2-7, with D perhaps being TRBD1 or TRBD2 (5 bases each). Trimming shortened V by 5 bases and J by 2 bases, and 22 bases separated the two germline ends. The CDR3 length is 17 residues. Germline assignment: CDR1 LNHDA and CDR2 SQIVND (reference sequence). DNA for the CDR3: TGTGCCAGTAGTGTTAGCGCAGGGCCGGAATTCCCCTACGAGCAGTACTTC. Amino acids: CASSVSAGPEFPYEQYF.

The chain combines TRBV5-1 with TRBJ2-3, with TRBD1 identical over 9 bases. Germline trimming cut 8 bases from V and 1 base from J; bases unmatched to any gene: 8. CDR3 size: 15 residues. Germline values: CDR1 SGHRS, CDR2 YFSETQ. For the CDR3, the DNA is TGCGCCAGTTCATCCCGGACAGGGGGCACAGATACGCAGTATTTT. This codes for CASSSRTGGTDTQYF.

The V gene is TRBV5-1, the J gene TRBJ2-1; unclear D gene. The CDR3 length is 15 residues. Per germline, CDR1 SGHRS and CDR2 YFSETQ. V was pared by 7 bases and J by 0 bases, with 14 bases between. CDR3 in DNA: TGCGCCAGCTTCCTCGACTCGAGCTCCTACAATGAGCAGTTCTTC. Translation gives CASFLDSSSYNEQFF.

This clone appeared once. CDR3 in amino acids: CASSQGGGSSKDTQYF. CDR3 DNA sequence: TGCGCCAGCAGCCAAGGTGGCGGGAGTTCGAAAGATACGCAGTATTTT. The gene calls are TRBV4-1 and TRBJ2-3, with 7 bases fitting TRBD2. The germline V gene encodes CDR1 MGHRA and CDR2 YSYEKL. The CDR3 extends over 16 amino acids. V shed 1 base and J 5 bases; nucleotides not matched to a gene: 9.

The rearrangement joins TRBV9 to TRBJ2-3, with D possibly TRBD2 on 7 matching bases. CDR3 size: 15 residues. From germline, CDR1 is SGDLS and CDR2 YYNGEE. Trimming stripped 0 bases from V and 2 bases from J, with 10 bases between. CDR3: CASSVERGHTDTQYF. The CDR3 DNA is TGTGCCAGCAGCGTAGAGCGGGGACACACAGATACGCAGTATTTT.

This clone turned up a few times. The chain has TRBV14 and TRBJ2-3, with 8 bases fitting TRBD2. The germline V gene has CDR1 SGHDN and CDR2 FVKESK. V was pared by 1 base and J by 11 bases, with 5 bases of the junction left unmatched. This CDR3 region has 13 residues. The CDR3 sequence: CASSQVVAGQQYF. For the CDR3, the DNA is TGTGCCAGCAGCCAAGTGGTAGCGGGACAGCAGTATTTT.

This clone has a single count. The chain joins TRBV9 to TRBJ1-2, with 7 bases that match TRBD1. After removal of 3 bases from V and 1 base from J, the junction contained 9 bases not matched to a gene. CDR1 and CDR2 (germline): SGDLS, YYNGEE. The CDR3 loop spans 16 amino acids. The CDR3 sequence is CASSDRPGQHNYGYTF. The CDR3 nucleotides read TGTGCCAGCAGCGATAGACCGGGACAGCATAACTATGGCTACACCTTC.

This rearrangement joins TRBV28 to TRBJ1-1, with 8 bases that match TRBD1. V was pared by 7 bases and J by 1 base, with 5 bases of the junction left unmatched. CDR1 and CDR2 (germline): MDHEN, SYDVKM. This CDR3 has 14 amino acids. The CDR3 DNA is TGTGCCAGCACCCGACAGGGGTGGAACACTGAAGCTTTCTTT. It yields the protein CASTRQGWNTEAFF.

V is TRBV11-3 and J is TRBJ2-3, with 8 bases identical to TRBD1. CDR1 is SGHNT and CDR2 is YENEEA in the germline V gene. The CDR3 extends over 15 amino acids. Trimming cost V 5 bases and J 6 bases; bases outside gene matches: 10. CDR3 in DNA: TGTGCCAGCAGCGCGCACGGGACAGGCGCGGATACGCAGTATTTT. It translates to CASSAHGTGADTQYF.

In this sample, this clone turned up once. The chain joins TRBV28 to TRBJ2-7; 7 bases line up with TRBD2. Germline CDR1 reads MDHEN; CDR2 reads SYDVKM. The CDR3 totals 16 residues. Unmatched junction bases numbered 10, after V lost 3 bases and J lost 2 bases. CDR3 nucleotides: TGTGCCAGCAGTTTCCTCTACGGGCGGGGGACCTACGAGCAGTACTTC. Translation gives CASSFLYGRGTYEQYF.

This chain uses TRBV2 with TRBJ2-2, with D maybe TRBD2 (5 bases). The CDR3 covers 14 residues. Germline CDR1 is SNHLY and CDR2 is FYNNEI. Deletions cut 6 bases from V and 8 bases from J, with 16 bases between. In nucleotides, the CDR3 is TGTGCCAGCAGGACTCGGGGTAGTGGAGGGGAGCTGTTTTTT. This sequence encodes CASRTRGSGGELFF.

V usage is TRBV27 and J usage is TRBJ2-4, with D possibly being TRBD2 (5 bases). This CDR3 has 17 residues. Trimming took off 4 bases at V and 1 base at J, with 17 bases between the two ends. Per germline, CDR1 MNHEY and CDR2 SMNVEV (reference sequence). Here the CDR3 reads CASSSPNLARAKNIQYF. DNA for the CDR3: TGTGCCAGCAGTTCTCCGAATTTAGCGAGGGCCAAAAACATTCAGTACTTC.

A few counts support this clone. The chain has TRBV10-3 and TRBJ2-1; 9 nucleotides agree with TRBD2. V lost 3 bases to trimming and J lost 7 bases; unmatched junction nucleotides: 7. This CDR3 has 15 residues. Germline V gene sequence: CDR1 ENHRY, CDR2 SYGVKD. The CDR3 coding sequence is TGTGCCATCAGTGAACTGGCGGGAGGGGATAATGAGCAGTTCTTC. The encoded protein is CAISELAGGDNEQFF.

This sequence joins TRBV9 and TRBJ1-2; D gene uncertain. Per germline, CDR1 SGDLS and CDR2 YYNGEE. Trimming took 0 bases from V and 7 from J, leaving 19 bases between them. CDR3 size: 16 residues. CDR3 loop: CASSVDIKGGRFGYTF. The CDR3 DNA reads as TGTGCCAGCAGCGTAGACATAAAAGGCGGGAGGTTTGGCTACACCTTC.

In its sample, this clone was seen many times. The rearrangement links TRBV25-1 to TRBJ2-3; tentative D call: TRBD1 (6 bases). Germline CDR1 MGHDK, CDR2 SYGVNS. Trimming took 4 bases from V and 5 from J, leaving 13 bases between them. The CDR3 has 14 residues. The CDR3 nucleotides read TGTGCCAGCAGTGCAAGCACAGGGTTAGATACGCAGTATTTT. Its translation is CASSASTGLDTQYF.

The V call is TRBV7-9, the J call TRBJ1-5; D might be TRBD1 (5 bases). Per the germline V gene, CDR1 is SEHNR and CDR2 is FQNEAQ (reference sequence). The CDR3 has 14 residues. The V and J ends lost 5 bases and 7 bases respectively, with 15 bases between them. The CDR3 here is CASSTQGSGQPQHF. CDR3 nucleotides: TGTGCCAGCAGCACCCAGGGATCGGGACAGCCCCAGCATTTT.

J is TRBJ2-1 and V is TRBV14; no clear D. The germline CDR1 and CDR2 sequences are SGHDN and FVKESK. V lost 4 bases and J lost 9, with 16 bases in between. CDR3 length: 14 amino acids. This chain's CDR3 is CASSLRVLSREQFF. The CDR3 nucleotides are TGTGCCAGCAGCCTTCGGGTCTTAAGCCGTGAGCAGTTCTTC. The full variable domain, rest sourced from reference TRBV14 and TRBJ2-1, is EAGVTQFPSHSVIEKGQTVTLRCDPISGHDNLYWYRRVMGKEIKFLLHFVKESKQDESGMPNNRFLAERTGGTYSTLKVQPAELEDSGVYFCASSLRVLSREQFFGPGTRLTVL.

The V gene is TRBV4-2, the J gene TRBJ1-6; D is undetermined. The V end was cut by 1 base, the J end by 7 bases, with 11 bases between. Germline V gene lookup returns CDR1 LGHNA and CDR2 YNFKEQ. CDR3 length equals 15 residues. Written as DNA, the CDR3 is TGTGCCAGCAGCCAAGTTTATGGCCAAAATTCACCCCTCCACTTT. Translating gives CASSQVYGQNSPLHF.